Below, 5 T cell receptor beta chains from the same sample are listed, as sequenced in a study of T cell changes during pregnancy in multiple sclerosis. This table comes from immunoSEQ multiplex PCR, and its TCRdb copy is limited to in-frame clones, with some not included. The sample has roughly 59,000 clones, roughly 89% seen once. This specimen was peripheral blood, taken in the third trimester of pregnancy. These receptors originate from a female donor in good health, enrolled as a control in a pregnancy study.

The V call is TRBV7-2, the J call TRBJ2-2, with a tentative D call TRBD2 (6 bases). From germline, CDR1 is SGHTA and CDR2 FQGNSA. Trimming took off 2 bases at V and 2 bases at J, with 9 bases between the two ends. This CDR3 spans 15 amino acids. Here the CDR3 DNA reads TGTGCCAGCAGCTTATTGGGGGGTAACACCGGGGAGCTGTTTTTT. Protein sequence: CASSLLGGNTGELFF.

The genes are TRBV27 and TRBJ2-3, with D perhaps matching TRBD1 (6 bases). The CDR3 extends over 15 amino acids. V shed 1 base and J shed 4 bases, with 12 bases lying between them. Germline-derived CDR1 and CDR2 are MNHEY and SMNVEV (reference sequence). Here the CDR3 reads CASSLYRVVSDTQYF. The CDR3 DNA sequence: TGTGCCAGCAGTTTATACAGGGTCGTATCAGATACGCAGTATTTT.

The chain's CDR3 is CASSSDTEAFF. The CDR3 DNA sequence: TGTGCCAGCAGTTCAGACACTGAAGCTTTCTTT. The V call is TRBV7-8, the J call TRBJ1-1; D ambiguous. V lost 6 bases and J 3 bases, leaving 5 bases between the germline ends. From germline, CDR1 is SGHVS and CDR2 FQNEAQ. This CDR3 comprises 11 residues.

The CDR3 coding sequence is TGTGCCAGCAGGGAACGGGACAGGGTAAACACTGAAGCTTTCTTT. Its translation: CASRERDRVNTEAFF. The V call is TRBV28, the J call TRBJ1-1; 9 positions agree with TRBD1. Germline lookup yields CDR1 MDHEN and CDR2 SYDVKM. The CDR3 spans 15 residues. J lost 2 bases, V lost 6 bases, and 7 bases had no gene match.

This clone appeared a single time. This chain links TRBV12-5 with TRBJ1-1; D not resolved. Germline values: CDR1 LGHNT, CDR2 FRNRAP. Deletions cut 2 bases from V and 1 base from J, with 14 bases between. CDR3 length: 16 amino acids. This CDR3 is CASGLWSDTPNTEAFF. In DNA form, the CDR3 reads TGTGCTAGTGGTTTGTGGTCCGACACCCCGAACACTGAAGCTTTCTTT.